One sample yielded the 32 T cell receptor beta chains listed below, sequenced in a study of blood T cell repertoires in COVID-19. Profiled with immunoSEQ multiplex PCR; TCRdb holds only in-frame clones, not every one. The table records 100,000 or so clones, 85% of them present only once. The sequenced sample consisted of peripheral blood. Source of these receptors: a woman in her seventies with active or convalescent COVID-19.

The rearrangement links TRBV7-9 to TRBJ1-4; 9 bases line up with TRBD1. The CDR3 length is 16 residues. Germline lookup yields CDR1 SEHNR and CDR2 FQNEAQ (reference sequence). J gave up 7 bases and V 1 base, and 7 bases lay outside the gene matches. CDR3 protein: CASSLGTQGASEKLFF. The CDR3 DNA follows: TGTGCCAGCAGCTTAGGGACACAGGGGGCGTCTGAAAAACTGTTTTTT.

The chain carries TRBV3-1 (or the pseudogene TRBV3-2) and TRBJ2-7; the match to TRBD1 covers 8 bases. V gave up 6 bases and J gave up 2 bases; unmatched junction bases: 6. Germline V lookup: CDR1 LGHDT, CDR2 YNNKEL (reference sequence). CDR3 size: 14 residues. The DNA for the CDR3 is TGTGCCAGCAGTCGGACAGGGAATCCCTACGAGCAGTACTTC. The encoded protein is CASSRTGNPYEQYF.

The rearrangement joins TRBV5-1 to TRBJ1-1; 8 bases align to TRBD1. There are 15 residues in the CDR3. The V and J ends lost 4 bases and 3 bases, in that order; junction bases with no gene match: 8. Germline CDR1 SGHRS, CDR2 YFSETQ. The CDR3 is CASSTGQGLYTEAFF. CDR3 nucleotides: TGCGCCAGCAGCACCGGACAGGGATTGTACACTGAAGCTTTCTTT.

V is TRBV5-4 and J is TRBJ2-3, with 7 bases matching TRBD2. CDR1 is SGHNT, CDR2 YYREEE, per germline (reference sequence). This CDR3 spans 16 amino acids. V lost 0 bases, J lost 2 bases, and 6 bases stayed unmatched. The CDR3 DNA reads as TGTGCCAGCAGCTTGGCACAGCGGGGCCACACAGATACGCAGTATTTT. This encodes CASSLAQRGHTDTQYF.

The rearrangement uses TRBV3-1 (or the pseudogene TRBV3-2) and TRBJ2-4; perhaps TRBD2 as D (6 bases). From germline, CDR1 is LGHDT and CDR2 YNNKEL (reference sequence). V was pared by 0 bases and J by 8 bases, with 14 bases between. The CDR3 totals 15 residues. CDR3 DNA sequence: TGTGCCAGCAGCCAAGATTCCGGGAGTGGATACATTCAGTACTTC. Its protein is CASSQDSGSGYIQYF.

The J gene is TRBJ2-7, the V gene TRBV24-1; 7 positions agree with TRBD2. Trimming cost V 2 bases and J 0 bases; bases outside gene matches: 3. The germline V gene encodes CDR1 KGHDR and CDR2 SFDVKD. The CDR3 is made up of 15 amino acids. The CDR3: CATSDSRGSSYEQYF. CDR3 in DNA: TGTGCCACCAGTGATTCGCGGGGGAGCTCCTACGAGCAGTACTTC.

The chain couples TRBV9 to TRBJ2-1; 7 positions match TRBD1. CDR1 and CDR2 (germline): SGDLS, YYNGEE. Unmatched junction bases numbered 7, after V lost 3 bases and J lost 4 bases. The CDR3 consists of 15 residues. This CDR3 is CASSAMGQRYNEQFF. The CDR3 DNA reads TGTGCCAGCAGCGCCATGGGACAGAGATACAATGAGCAGTTCTTC.

The chain joins TRBV7-2 to TRBJ2-3, with 7 bases fitting TRBD2. CDR3 size: 16 residues. V lost 4 bases, J lost 2 bases, and 9 bases stayed unmatched. CDR1 is SGHTA, CDR2 FQGNSA, per germline. CDR3 sequence reads: CASSSQATSFTDTQYF. As DNA, the CDR3 is TGTGCCAGCAGCTCCCAGGCGACTAGCTTCACAGATACGCAGTATTTT.

This chain links TRBV3-1 (or the pseudogene TRBV3-2) with TRBJ1-5; TRBD1 agrees at 8 bases. The V and J ends lost 4 bases and 7 bases, in that order; junction bases with no gene match: 6. Looked up from germline, CDR1 is LGHDT and CDR2 is YNNKEL (reference sequence). The CDR3 extends over 14 amino acids. CDR3 coding DNA: TGTGCCAGCAGCCCGGGGACAGGTACACAGCCCCAGCATTTT. It codes for CASSPGTGTQPQHF.

J is TRBJ1-1 and V is TRBV6-6, with TRBD1 matching 7 bases. The V and J ends lost 5 bases and 2 bases, in that order; junction bases with no gene match: 11. Germline CDR1 reads MNHNY; CDR2 reads SVGAGI (reference sequence). This CDR3 region has 16 residues. The CDR3 region is CASSHQRTGLNTEAFF. DNA of the CDR3: TGTGCCAGCAGTCACCAAAGGACAGGCTTAAACACTGAAGCTTTCTTT.

This chain links TRBV4-1 with TRBJ1-3; 8 bases map to TRBD1. The CDR3 is made up of 15 amino acids. The V gene's germline CDR1 is MGHRA and CDR2 YSYEKL. The V segment lost 5 bases and the J segment 4 bases; nucleotides outside the gene matches: 7. For the CDR3, the DNA is TGCGCCAGCAGCTATTGGACAGGGTTGGGAAACACCATATATTTT. Translating gives CASSYWTGLGNTIYF.

The rearrangement uses TRBV5-1 and TRBJ2-3; a possible D gene is TRBD2 (6 bases). The V gene lost 0 bases and the J gene lost 1 base, with 12 bases spanning the gap. This CDR3 region has 16 residues. Germline-derived CDR1 and CDR2 are SGHRS and YFSETQ. The CDR3 nucleotides are TGCGCCAGCAGCTTGGATCGGGGGTCAGGCACAGATACGCAGTATTTT. Translated: CASSLDRGSGTDTQYF.

J is TRBJ1-2 and V is TRBV5-4, with 7 bases lining up with TRBD1. CDR3 length: 14 amino acids. The germline CDR1 and CDR2 sequences are SGHNT and YYREEE (reference sequence). The ends lost 4 bases at V and 5 bases at J; junction bases unmatched: 8. The CDR3 region is CASSKGTASYGYTF. The CDR3 coding sequence is TGTGCCAGCAGCAAAGGGACAGCGAGTTATGGCTACACCTTC.

This chain joins TRBV7-2 and TRBJ1-5; 7 positions match TRBD1. The V gene's germline CDR1 is SGHTA and CDR2 FQGNSA. The CDR3 spans 14 residues. After removal of 4 bases from V and 5 bases from J, the junction contained 5 bases not matched to a gene. The CDR3 loop reads CASSYRTGDQPQHF. The CDR3 DNA reads TGTGCCAGCAGCTATCGAACAGGGGATCAGCCCCAGCATTTT.

The chain links TRBV19 to TRBJ2-7; no clear D gene. V was trimmed by 3 bases and J by 0 bases, leaving 12 bases between them. This CDR3 contains 15 residues. The germline gives CDR1 LNHDA, CDR2 SQIVND (reference sequence). In DNA, the CDR3 is TGTGCCAGTAGTATCAACGGGTTAAGCTCCTACGAGCAGTACTTC. This translates into CASSINGLSSYEQYF.

The rearrangement links TRBV18 to TRBJ2-7; D is perhaps TRBD2 (5 bases). The V gene's germline CDR1 is KGHSH and CDR2 LQKENI. This CDR3 comprises 13 residues. Trimming left V 3 bases short and J 6 bases short, with 12 bases between. CDR3: CASSPRMGSEQYF. In DNA, the CDR3 is TGTGCCAGCTCACCTAGAATGGGGAGCGAGCAGTACTTC.

About this clone: The junction differs from germline at one of its ends, possibly a read error. This chain connects TRBV27 to TRBJ2-1, with TRBD2 as a possible D gene (5 bases). The CDR3 runs 11 residues. The V gene's germline CDR1 is MNHEY and CDR2 SMNVEV (reference sequence). The CDR3 is CASRRRGVLIF. In DNA, the CDR3 is TGTGCCAGCAGACGTCGGGGAGTCTTAATCTTC.

The table lists this clone with a count of one. The rearrangement links TRBV7-9 to TRBJ2-5; 8 bases are shared with TRBD1. Per germline, CDR1 SEHNR and CDR2 FQNEAQ (reference sequence). Trimming took 5 bases from V and 5 from J; bases not matched to a gene: 7. CDR3 length equals 14 residues. The CDR3: CASSPDRDRETQYF. CDR3 DNA: TGTGCCAGCAGCCCAGACCGGGACAGGGAGACCCAGTACTTC.

The CDR3, as DNA: TGCGCCAGCAGCTTGGCCCAGGAGGGATCACCCCTCCACTTT. Translation: CASSLAQEGSPLHF. The J gene is TRBJ1-6, the V gene TRBV5-1; D uncertain. The V gene's germline CDR1 is SGHRS and CDR2 YFSETQ. The CDR3 sequence is 14 residues long. V was pared by 0 bases and J by 10 bases, with 11 bases between.

The chain has TRBV7-2 and TRBJ2-1; 9 positions agree with TRBD2. In germline, CDR1 is SGHTA, CDR2 FQGNSA. The CDR3 is 18 residues long. V was pared by 5 bases and J by 8 bases, with 19 bases of the junction left unmatched. CDR3 DNA sequence: TGTGCCAGCAGCCCTAGGATGGCTGGGCTAGCGGGACGGGATGAGCAGTTCTTC. This translates into CASSPRMAGLAGRDEQFF. Supplemented by reference TRBV7-2 and TRBJ2-1, the full variable domain reads GAGVSQSPSNKVTEKGKDVELRCDPISGHTALYWYRQSLGQGLEFLIYFQGNSAPDKSGLPSDRFSAERTGGSVSTLTIQRTQQEDSAVYLCASSPRMAGLAGRDEQFFGPGTRLTVL.

V and J are TRBV10-3 and TRBJ1-3; D might be TRBD1 (5 bases). Per the germline V gene, CDR1 is ENHRY and CDR2 is SYGVKD. The V end was cut by 6 bases, the J end by 0 bases, with 15 bases between. The CDR3 spans 16 residues. The CDR3 DNA sequence: TGTGCCATCAGCCCCAGGGAGGGGAGCTCTGGAAACACCATATATTTT. This sequence encodes CAISPREGSSGNTIYF.

The V call is TRBV19, the J call TRBJ1-2; D perhaps matches TRBD1 (5 bases). V lost 11 bases and J 3 bases, leaving 10 bases between the germline ends. This CDR3 region has 11 residues. The germline V gene has CDR1 LNHDA and CDR2 SQIVND (reference sequence). The CDR3 spells CAGQGDYGYTF. The DNA for the CDR3 is TGTGCCGGCCAGGGTGACTATGGCTACACCTTC.

In DNA form, the CDR3 reads TGTGCCAGCAGCTCCTCCCAACAGGTAGCCAAAAACATTCAGTACTTC. It specifies CASSSSQQVAKNIQYF. The chain combines TRBV7-9 with TRBJ2-4, with D possibly being TRBD1 (5 bases). The CDR3 is made up of 16 amino acids. Trimming shortened V by 4 bases and J by 0 bases, and 13 bases separated the two germline ends. Germline V lookup: CDR1 SEHNR, CDR2 FQNEAQ (reference sequence).

The chain carries TRBV4-2 and TRBJ2-2; D gene ambiguous. V was trimmed by 0 bases and J by 0 bases, leaving 8 bases between them. The CDR3 length is 16 residues. Germline V gene data show CDR1 as LGHNA and CDR2 as YNFKEQ. This chain's CDR3 is CASSQDRPPNTGELFF. The CDR3 nucleotides read TGTGCCAGCAGCCAAGATCGTCCCCCGAACACCGGGGAGCTGTTTTTT.

The CDR3 sequence is CASSQPQGLLTNEQFF. CDR3 bases: TGTGCCAGCAGTCAGCCTCAGGGCTTGTTGACGAATGAGCAGTTCTTC. This chain links TRBV4-2 with TRBJ2-1; D is possibly TRBD1 (5 bases). In germline, CDR1 is LGHNA, CDR2 YNFKEQ. This CDR3 has 16 residues. Trimming shortened V by 6 bases and J by 7 bases, and 22 bases separated the two germline ends.

The rearrangement uses TRBV6-6 and TRBJ1-2; 8 bases align to TRBD1. The trim removed 6 bases at V and 6 bases at J, leaving 12 bases unmatched. Germline loops: CDR1 MNHNY, CDR2 SVGAGI (reference sequence). The CDR3 contains 15 residues. The CDR3 nucleotides are TGTGCCAGCAGAACAAACTTCGTGACAGGGGATGGCTACACCTTC. As protein: CASRTNFVTGDGYTF.

This chain connects TRBV2 to TRBJ1-2; 9 bases match TRBD1. The V and J ends lost 4 bases and 3 bases, in that order; junction bases with no gene match: 12. The CDR3 contains 17 residues. CDR1 and CDR2 (germline): SNHLY, FYNNEI. The chain's CDR3 is CASSARAGQGRDYGYTF. The CDR3 region has the DNA TGTGCCAGCAGTGCCCGAGCCGGACAGGGGCGCGACTATGGCTACACCTTC.

The chain couples TRBV5-1 to TRBJ2-2; possibly TRBD2 for D (5 bases). This CDR3 comprises 16 residues. CDR1 is SGHRS, CDR2 YFSETQ, per germline. Trimming took off 2 bases at V and 0 bases at J, with 11 bases between the two ends. CDR3 sequence: CASSFRGLPNTGELFF. CDR3 sequence (DNA): TGCGCCAGCAGCTTCCGCGGGTTACCGAACACCGGGGAGCTGTTTTTT.

J is TRBJ2-7 and V is TRBV6-1; 7 nucleotides line up with TRBD2. The germline V gene encodes CDR1 MNHNS and CDR2 SASEGT. The CDR3 spans 15 residues. J lost 7 bases, V lost 2 bases, and 11 bases had no gene match. CDR3 in DNA: TGTGCCAGCAGTGAATCTGGGGACTACCCGCGGGAGCAGTACTTC. Its translation: CASSESGDYPREQYF.

The rearrangement joins TRBV27 to TRBJ2-2; no firm D call. Between the trimmed V and J ends, which lost 4 bases and 0 bases, there was a span of 6 bases. Germline-derived CDR1 and CDR2 are MNHEY and SMNVEV (reference sequence). The CDR3 loop spans 14 amino acids. CDR3 bases: TGTGCCAGCAGTTCTAACTCGAACACCGGGGAGCTGTTTTTT. The encoded protein is CASSSNSNTGELFF.

The chain couples TRBV18 to TRBJ2-4; 10 positions match TRBD1. Trimming cost V 6 bases and J 5 bases; bases outside gene matches: 7. The CDR3 spans 15 residues. Germline lookup yields CDR1 KGHSH and CDR2 LQKENI. The CDR3 DNA reads as TGTGCCAGCTCGGCTGACAGGGGGCACGAAAACATTCAGTACTTC. It is translated as CASSADRGHENIQYF.

The chain employs TRBV6-2 or TRBV6-3 and TRBJ2-7, with D perhaps matching TRBD1 (6 bases). The CDR3 sequence is 15 residues long. V shed 0 bases and J shed 7 bases, with 16 bases lying between them. Germline assignment: CDR1 MNHEY and CDR2 SVGEGT. The CDR3 reads CASSYSSNRAGEQYF. CDR3 nucleotides: TGTGCCAGCAGTTACTCGAGTAACAGGGCAGGGGAGCAGTACTTC.